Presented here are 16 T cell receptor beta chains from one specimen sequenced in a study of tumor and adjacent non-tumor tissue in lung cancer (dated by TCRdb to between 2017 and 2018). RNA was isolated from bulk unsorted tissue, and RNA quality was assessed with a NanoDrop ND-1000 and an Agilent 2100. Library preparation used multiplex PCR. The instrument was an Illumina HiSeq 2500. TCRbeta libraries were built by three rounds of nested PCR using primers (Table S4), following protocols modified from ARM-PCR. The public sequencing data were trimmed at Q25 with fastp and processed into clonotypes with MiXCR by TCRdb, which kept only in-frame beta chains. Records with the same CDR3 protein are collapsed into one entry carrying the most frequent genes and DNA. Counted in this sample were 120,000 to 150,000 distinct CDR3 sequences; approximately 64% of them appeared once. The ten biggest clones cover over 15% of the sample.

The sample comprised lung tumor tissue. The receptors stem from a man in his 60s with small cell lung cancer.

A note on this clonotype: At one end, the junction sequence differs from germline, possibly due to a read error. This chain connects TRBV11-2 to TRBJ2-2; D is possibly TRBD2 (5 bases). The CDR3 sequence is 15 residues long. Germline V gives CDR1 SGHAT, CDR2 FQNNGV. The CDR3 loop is CASSFGSANIGELFF. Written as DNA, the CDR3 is TGTGCCAGCAGTTTCGGTAGCGCGAACATCGGGGAGCTGTTTTTT.

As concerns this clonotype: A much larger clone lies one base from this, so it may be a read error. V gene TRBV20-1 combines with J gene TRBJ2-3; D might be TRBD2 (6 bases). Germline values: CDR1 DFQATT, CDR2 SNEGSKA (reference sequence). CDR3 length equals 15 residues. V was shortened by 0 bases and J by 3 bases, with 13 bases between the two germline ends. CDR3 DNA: TGCAGTGCTAGAGATAAAGGACTATCGACAGATACGCAGTATTTT. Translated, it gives CSARDKGLSTDTQYF.

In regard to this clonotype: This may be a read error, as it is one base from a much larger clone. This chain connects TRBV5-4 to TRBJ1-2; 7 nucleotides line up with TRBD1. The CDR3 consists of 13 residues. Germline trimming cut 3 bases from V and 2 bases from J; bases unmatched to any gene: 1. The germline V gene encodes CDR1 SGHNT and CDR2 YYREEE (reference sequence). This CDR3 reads CASSSGQNYGYTF. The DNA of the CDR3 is TGTGCCAGCAGCTCGGGACAGAACTATGGCTACACCTTC.

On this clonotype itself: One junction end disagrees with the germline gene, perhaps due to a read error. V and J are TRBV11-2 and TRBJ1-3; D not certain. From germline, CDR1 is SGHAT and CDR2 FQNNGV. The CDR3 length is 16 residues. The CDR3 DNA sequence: TGTGCCAGCAACCGGTCCTATGAGGGCTCTGGAAACATCATATATTTT. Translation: CASNRSYEGSGNIIYF.

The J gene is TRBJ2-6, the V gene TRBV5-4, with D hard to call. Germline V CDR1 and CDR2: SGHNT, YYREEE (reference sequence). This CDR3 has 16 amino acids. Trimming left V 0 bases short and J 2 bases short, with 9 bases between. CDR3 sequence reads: CASSLAARAGANVLTF. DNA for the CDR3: TGTGCCAGCAGCTTGGCGGCACGCGCTGGGGCCAACGTCCTGACTTTC.

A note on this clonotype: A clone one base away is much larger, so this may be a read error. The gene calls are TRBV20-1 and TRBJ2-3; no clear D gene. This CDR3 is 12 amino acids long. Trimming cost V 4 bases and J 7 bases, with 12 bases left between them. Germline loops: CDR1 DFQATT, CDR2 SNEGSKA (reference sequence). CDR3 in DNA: TGCAGTGCTATGGGTCTGGCATATACGCAGTATTTT. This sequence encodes CSAMGLAYTQYF.

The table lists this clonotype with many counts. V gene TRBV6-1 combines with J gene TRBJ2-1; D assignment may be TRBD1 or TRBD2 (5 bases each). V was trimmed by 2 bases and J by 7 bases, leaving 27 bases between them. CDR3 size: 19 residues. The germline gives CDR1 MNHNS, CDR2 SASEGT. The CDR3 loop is CASSEWSGWGKGSSNEQFF. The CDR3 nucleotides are TGTGCCAGCAGTGAATGGTCGGGCTGGGGGAAAGGTTCGTCGAATGAGCAGTTCTTC.

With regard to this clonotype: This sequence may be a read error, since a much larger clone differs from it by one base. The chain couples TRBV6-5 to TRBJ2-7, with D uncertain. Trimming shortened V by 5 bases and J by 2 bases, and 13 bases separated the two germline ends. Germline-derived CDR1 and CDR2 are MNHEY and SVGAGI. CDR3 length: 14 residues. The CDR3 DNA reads TGTGCCAGCAGTAAGTGGCACAGACCCTACGAGCAGTACTTC. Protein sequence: CASSKWHRPYEQYF.

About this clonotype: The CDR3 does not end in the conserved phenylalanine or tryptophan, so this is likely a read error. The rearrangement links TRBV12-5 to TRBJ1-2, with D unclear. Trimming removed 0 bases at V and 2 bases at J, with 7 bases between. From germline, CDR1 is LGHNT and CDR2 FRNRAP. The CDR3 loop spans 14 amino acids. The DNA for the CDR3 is TGTGCTAGTGGTTTGGTATCGGGGAACTATGGCTACACCCTC. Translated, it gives CASGLVSGNYGYTL.

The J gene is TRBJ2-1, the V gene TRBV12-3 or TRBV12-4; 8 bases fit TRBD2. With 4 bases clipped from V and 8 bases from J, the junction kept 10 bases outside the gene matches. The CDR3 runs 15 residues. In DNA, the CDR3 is TGTGCCAGCAGTTCCATAGCGGGGCCTGAGGATGAGCAGTTCTTC. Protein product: CASSSIAGPEDEQFF.

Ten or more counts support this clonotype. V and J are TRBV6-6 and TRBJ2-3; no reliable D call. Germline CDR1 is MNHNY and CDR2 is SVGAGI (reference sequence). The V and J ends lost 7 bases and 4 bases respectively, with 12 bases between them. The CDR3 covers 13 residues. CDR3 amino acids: CASTVHVADTQYF. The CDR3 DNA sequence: TGTGCCAGCACGGTCCATGTCGCAGATACGCAGTATTTT.

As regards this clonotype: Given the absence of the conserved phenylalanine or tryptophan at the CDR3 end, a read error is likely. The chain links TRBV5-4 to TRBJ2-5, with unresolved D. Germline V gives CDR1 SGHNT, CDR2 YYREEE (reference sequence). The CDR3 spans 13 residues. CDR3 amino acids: CVSSNGEQETQYL. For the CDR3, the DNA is TGTGTCAGCAGCAATGGAGAGCAAGAGACCCAGTACCTC.

The CDR3 bases are TGTGTCAACAGCGGACCACCGGGACTAGCGGTCAAAAACATTCAGTACTTC. It specifies CVNSGPPGLAVKNIQYF. The chain links TRBV11-2 to TRBJ2-4; 11 bases are shared with TRBD2. The germline CDR1 and CDR2 sequences are SGHAT and FQNNGV. The CDR3 runs 17 residues.

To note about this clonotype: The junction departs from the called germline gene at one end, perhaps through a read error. This CDR3 reads CASSLPRLPIALF. CDR3 DNA sequence: TGTGCCAGCAGCTTGCCGCGACTGCCCATTGCTCTCTTT. The chain links TRBV5-6 to TRBJ1-1; D unresolved. CDR1 SGHDT and CDR2 YYEEEE come from the germline V gene. CDR3 length: 13 amino acids.

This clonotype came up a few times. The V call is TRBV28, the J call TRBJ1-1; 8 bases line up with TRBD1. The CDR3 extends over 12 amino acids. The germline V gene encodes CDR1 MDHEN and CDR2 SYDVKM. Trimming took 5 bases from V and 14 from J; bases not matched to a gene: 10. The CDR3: CASSTAGTGPFF. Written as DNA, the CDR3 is TGTGCCAGCAGTACTGCCGGGACAGGTCCCTTCTTT.

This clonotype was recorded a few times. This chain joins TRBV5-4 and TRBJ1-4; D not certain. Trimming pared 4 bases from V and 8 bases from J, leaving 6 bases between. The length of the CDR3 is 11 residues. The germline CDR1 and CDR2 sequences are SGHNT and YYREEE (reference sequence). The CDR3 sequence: CASSRDEKLFF. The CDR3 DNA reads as TGTGCCAGCAGCCGAGACGAAAAACTGTTTTTT.